These T cell receptor beta chains were read from a single sample in a study of blood T cell repertoires in COVID-19. Method: immunoSEQ multiplex PCR; TCRdb's copy keeps in-frame clones and lacks some. Of approximately 290,000 clones in the sample, 70% to 90% were seen once. The source material was PBMCs or T cells enriched from blood (not recorded which). The receptors here all came from a woman between 25 and 40 years old who had recovered from COVID-19. CDR3s include the opening cysteine and the closing phenylalanine or tryptophan. Some rows mark clone size as missing; the rest say once, few, many or name a class of expanded clone.

CDR3 protein: CASSLRETQYF
J gene: TRBJ2-5
V gene: TRBV13
CDR3 length: 11
clone size: .

CDR3 protein: CAAQGAGNTIYF
J gene: TRBJ1-3
V gene: TRBV19
CDR3 length: 12
clone size: .

CDR3 protein: CAWRRGQGLDETQYF
J gene: TRBJ2-5
V gene: TRBV30
CDR3 length: 15
clone size: .

CDR3 protein: CASSGQGASGANVLTF
J gene: TRBJ2-6
V gene: TRBV2
CDR3 length: 16
clone size: .

CDR3 protein: CASSLLTSYGYTF
J gene: TRBJ1-2
V gene: TRBV28
CDR3 length: 13
clone size: .

CDR3 protein: CASSPGTGGQPQHF
J gene: TRBJ1-5
V gene: TRBV4-1
CDR3 length: 14
clone size: .

CDR3 protein: CASSLGGKRPYQETQYF
J gene: TRBJ2-5
V gene: TRBV7-8
CDR3 length: 17
clone size: .

CDR3 protein: CASSQADRVSGNTIYF
J gene: TRBJ1-3
V gene: TRBV4-1
CDR3 length: 16
clone size: .

CDR3 protein: CASSLGPGHLRSPLHF
J gene: TRBJ1-6
V gene: TRBV5-1
CDR3 length: 16
clone size: .

CDR3 protein: CASSPNAFNQGWNTEAFF
J gene: TRBJ1-1
V gene: TRBV14
CDR3 length: 18
clone size: few

CDR3 protein: CASSLAGLGTGELFF
J gene: TRBJ2-2
V gene: TRBV11-2
CDR3 length: 15
clone size: .

CDR3 protein: CASNQGTDKLFF
J gene: TRBJ1-4
V gene: TRBV5-6
CDR3 length: 12
clone size: once

CDR3 protein: CASSFSGTNEKLFF
J gene: TRBJ1-4
V gene: TRBV27
CDR3 length: 14
clone size: many

CDR3 protein: CASSQVQGLAGDLGADTQYF
J gene: TRBJ2-3
V gene: TRBV14
CDR3 length: 20
clone size: .

CDR3 protein: CASSLNQPGQGARTEAFF
J gene: TRBJ1-1
V gene: TRBV27
CDR3 length: 18
clone size: .

CDR3 protein: CASSPPRGQGETQYF
J gene: TRBJ2-5
V gene: TRBV25-1
CDR3 length: 15
clone size: .

CDR3 protein: CASSYQPGTRSGNTIYF
J gene: TRBJ1-3
V gene: TRBV7-2
CDR3 length: 17
clone size: .

CDR3 protein: CASSHGLAITGELFF
J gene: TRBJ2-2
V gene: TRBV3-1/TRBV3-2
CDR3 length: 15
clone size: .

CDR3 protein: CASSLGRDRGNQPQHF
J gene: TRBJ1-5
V gene: TRBV7-9
CDR3 length: 16
clone size: .

CDR3 protein: CASSGQGRNQPQHF
J gene: TRBJ1-5
V gene: TRBV18
CDR3 length: 14
clone size: .

CDR3 protein: CASSRGTREDTQCF
J gene: TRBJ2-3
V gene: TRBV3-1/TRBV3-2
CDR3 length: 14
clone size: .

CDR3 protein: CSVVGGGAYEQYF
J gene: TRBJ2-7
V gene: TRBV29-1
CDR3 length: 13
clone size: .

CDR3 protein: CASSFVMGGTKGKLFF
J gene: TRBJ1-4
V gene: TRBV28
CDR3 length: 16
clone size: .

CDR3 protein: CASTHTRQAVYGYTF
J gene: TRBJ1-2
V gene: TRBV19
CDR3 length: 15
clone size: .

CDR3 protein: CASSGRDRGALTHEQFF
J gene: TRBJ2-1
V gene: TRBV10-1
CDR3 length: 17
clone size: .

CDR3 protein: CASSSFEGAGGVVEKLFF
J gene: TRBJ1-4
V gene: TRBV27
CDR3 length: 18
clone size: .

CDR3 protein: CASSGTSLAYEQYF
J gene: TRBJ2-7
V gene: TRBV2
CDR3 length: 14
clone size: .

CDR3 protein: CGTGANQPQHF
J gene: TRBJ1-5
V gene: TRBV6-5
CDR3 length: 11
clone size: .

CDR3 protein: CASWTTRGTEAFF
J gene: TRBJ1-1
V gene: TRBV28
CDR3 length: 13
clone size: .

CDR3 protein: CASSPPRDRGLSYNEQFF
J gene: TRBJ2-1
V gene: TRBV3-1/TRBV3-2
CDR3 length: 18
clone size: .

CDR3 protein: CASTAGLEGYEQYF
J gene: TRBJ2-7
V gene: TRBV3-1/TRBV3-2
CDR3 length: 14
clone size: .

CDR3 protein: CASSLDTSEGGSYNEQFF
J gene: TRBJ2-1
V gene: TRBV3-1/TRBV3-2
CDR3 length: 18
clone size: once

CDR3 protein: CASSYYGTGGTDTQYF
J gene: TRBJ2-3
V gene: TRBV6-5
CDR3 length: 16
clone size: few

CDR3 protein: CASSLVAAGANVLTF
J gene: TRBJ2-6
V gene: TRBV7-2
CDR3 length: 15
clone size: once

CDR3 protein: CASTSGTEAFF
J gene: TRBJ1-1
V gene: TRBV7-9
CDR3 length: 11
clone size: .

CDR3 protein: CASSKTKGGGTLSNSNQPQHF
J gene: TRBJ1-5
V gene: TRBV21-1
CDR3 length: 21
clone size: many

CDR3 protein: CASSYLQGRSAAEAFF
J gene: TRBJ1-1
V gene: TRBV6-6
CDR3 length: 16
clone size: .

CDR3 protein: CATRRDRYNSPLHF
J gene: TRBJ1-6
V gene: TRBV15
CDR3 length: 14
clone size: .

CDR3 protein: CATSSDRVTYEQYF
J gene: TRBJ2-7
V gene: TRBV15
CDR3 length: 14
clone size: .

CDR3 protein: CAISERQGANEKLFF
J gene: TRBJ1-4
V gene: TRBV10-3
CDR3 length: 15
clone size: .

CDR3 protein: CATSGDRGGNQPQHF
J gene: TRBJ1-5
V gene: TRBV15
CDR3 length: 15
clone size: .

CDR3 protein: CASSPGLSGQPQHF
J gene: TRBJ1-5
V gene: TRBV27
CDR3 length: 14
clone size: .

CDR3 protein: CASSPRQGAVNGYTF
J gene: TRBJ1-2
V gene: TRBV28
CDR3 length: 15
clone size: .

CDR3 protein: CASSLGTEKGEAFF
J gene: TRBJ1-1
V gene: TRBV5-1
CDR3 length: 14
clone size: .